The rows below give T cell receptor beta chains drawn from one sample of a study of cytomegalovirus exposure and HLA in healthy donors. Only in-frame clones appear in the TCRdb table, and some are missing; sequencing was by immunoSEQ multiplex PCR. The data contain 150,000 or so clones, roughly 79% of them singletons. Sequences were obtained from PBMCs. The receptor set was obtained from a man aged 18 to 30 in good health and CMV-seropositive. The CDR3 runs from the conserved cysteine through the conserved F or W. The D gene is left open where the match is weak. Size values are once, few and many counts, or a class for expanded clones, and some rows have none.

>.|TRBV7-8|TRBJ2-7|.
TGTGCCAGCAGCTTAGTCCAGGGGTCCTACGAGCAGTACTTC
CASSLVQGSYEQYF
>.|TRBV20-1|TRBJ2-3|.
TGCAGTGCTTTATCGGCAGATACGCAGTATTTT
CSALSADTQYF
>.|TRBV28|TRBJ1-1|.
TGTGCCAGCAGTTTTGCGGGGATCGGCTATCTAAACACTGAAGCTTTCTTT
CASSFAGIGYLNTEAFF
>.|TRBV4-3|TRBJ2-3|TRBD2
TGCGCCAGCAGCCACCCCGGGACTAGCGGGAGGGGGAAGGCAGATACGCAGTATTTT
CASSHPGTSGRGKADTQYF
>.|TRBV13|TRBJ2-3|.
TGTGCCAGCAGCCCAACTAGCTATCTACTTAGCACAGATACGCAGTATTTT
CASSPTSYLLSTDTQYF
>few|TRBV4-2|TRBJ1-4|.
TGTGCCAGCAGCCAAGACGGCAGGCCGCGTGAAAAACTGTTTTTT
CASSQDGRPREKLFF
>.|TRBV4-1|TRBJ1-4|.
TGCGCCAGCAGCCAATACGGTACAGAAAACAATGAAAAACTGTTTTTT
CASSQYGTENNEKLFF
>.|TRBV11-2|TRBJ1-4|.
TGTGCCAGCAGCTTAGAAGAGCGAGAAAAACTGTTTTTT
CASSLEEREKLFF
>once|TRBV5-1|TRBJ2-1|.
TGCGCCAGCAGCTTGAGGCAGGGGAATTTTGCTGAGCAGTTCTTC
CASSLRQGNFAEQFF
>.|TRBV5-1|TRBJ1-1|.
TGCGCCAGCAGCTTTGGCCTCCTTGGTGAAGCTTTCTTT
CASSFGLLGEAFF
>.|TRBV5-1|TRBJ2-5|.
TGCGCCAGCAGCTTTGGCGGGGCCCAAGAGACCCAGTACTTC
CASSFGGAQETQYF
>.|TRBV5-6|TRBJ1-3|TRBD1
TGTGCCAGCAGCTTTTCCAGGGGGACTGGAAACACCATATATTTT
CASSFSRGTGNTIYF
>.|TRBV4-3|TRBJ2-2|.
TGCGCCAGCAGCGAGATACCGGGACACCCCACCGGGGAGCTGTTTTTT
CASSEIPGHPTGELFF
>few|TRBV11-2|TRBJ1-1|.
TGTGCCAGCAGCCGTCTCGGACAAACAACTGAAGCTTTCTTT
CASSRLGQTTEAFF
>.|TRBV27|TRBJ2-1|.
TGTGCCAGCAGTTTAGCGGGTGGCTACAATGAGCAGTTCTTC
CASSLAGGYNEQFF
>.|TRBV27|TRBJ1-5|.
TGTGCCAGCAGTAGGCCCAGGGTGGGAGGGAATCAGCCCCAGCATTTT
CASSRPRVGGNQPQHF
>.|TRBV27|TRBJ2-1|.
TGTGCCAGCAGTTTGGGGCAGGGAAGGAACAATGAGCAGTTCTTC
CASSLGQGRNNEQFF
>.|TRBV29-1|TRBJ2-7|TRBD2
TGCAGCGTGGGGGGGAGCGGGAGCCAACGCGAGCAGTACTTC
CSVGGSGSQREQYF
>.|TRBV6-5|TRBJ2-1|.
TGTGCCGCGGGCCTCACCTACAATGAGCAGTTCTTC
CAAGLTYNEQFF
>.|TRBV14|TRBJ2-7|TRBD1
TGTGCCAGCAGCCAAGGGATCTTGACAGGGGGTAACTACGAGCAGTACTTC
CASSQGILTGGNYEQYF
>.|TRBV11-2|TRBJ2-2|TRBD2
TGTGCCAGCAGCTTAAGGCGTCTAGTGGGGGGGACCAGCACCGGGGAGCTGTTTTTT
CASSLRRLVGGTSTGELFF
>.|TRBV27|TRBJ2-6|TRBD1
TGTGCCAGCAGTTTATCCCAATGGACAGGTAGCTCTGGGGCCAACGTCCTGACTTTC
CASSLSQWTGSSGANVLTF
>.|TRBV6-5|TRBJ2-1|.
TGTGCCAGCAGTTACTCGGAGGAGCAGTTCTTC
CASSYSEEQFF
>.|TRBV5-4|TRBJ2-7|TRBD1
TGTGCCAGCAGCTTTGTGACAGGGGCTGGCCACGAGCAGTACTTC
CASSFVTGAGHEQYF
>.|TRBV7-2|TRBJ2-3|TRBD2
TGTGCCAGCAGCCCCAGACTAGCGGGGGGGGGAGATACGCAGTATTTT
CASSPRLAGGGDTQYF
>.|TRBV19|TRBJ2-1|.
TGTGCCAGCCCCCAGCAGACCACCGGGGTCTCCTACAATGAGCAGTTCTTC
CASPQQTTGVSYNEQFF
>.|TRBV11-2|TRBJ2-3|TRBD1
TGTGCCAGCAGCGGGGGACAGGGGGGTTTTGATACGCAGTATTTT
CASSGGQGGFDTQYF
>.|TRBV9|TRBJ2-3|.
TGTGCCAGCAGCGCCCCAGGGGGTGGGGGGCCCACAGATACGCAGTATTTT
CASSAPGGGGPTDTQYF
>.|TRBV7-9|TRBJ2-7|TRBD2
TGTGCCAGCAGCTTTGGGGGGGTCGAGCAGTACTTC
CASSFGGVEQYF
>.|TRBV27|TRBJ2-2|.
TGTGCCAGCAGTTTTTTAGCCGGGGAGCTGTTTTTT
CASSFLAGELFF
>.|TRBV28|TRBJ2-7|.
TGTGCCAGCAATTTACAGGGTTACGAGCAGTACTTC
CASNLQGYEQYF
>.|TRBV29-1|TRBJ1-2|.
TGCAGCGTTCACGAGAACTATGGCTACACCTTC
CSVHENYGYTF
>.|TRBV6-6|TRBJ1-1|.
TGTGCCAGCAGTCCAGGGGTTACTGAAGCTTTCTTT
CASSPGVTEAFF
>.|TRBV9|TRBJ1-5|.
TGTGCCAGCAGCGTCTCACAGGAACAGGGTCAGCCCCAGCATTTT
CASSVSQEQGQPQHF
>.|TRBV10-2|TRBJ2-1|TRBD1
TGCGCCAGCAGCTGGACAGGGGAAGCCTACAATGAGCAGTTCTTC
CASSWTGEAYNEQFF
>.|TRBV7-2|TRBJ2-3|.
TGTGCCAGCAGCTTAGGGACATACATCACAGATACGCAGTATTTT
CASSLGTYITDTQYF
>.|TRBV29-1|TRBJ2-2|TRBD1
TGCAGCGCCGGGACAGGGGTGGTCGGAAACGGGGAGCTGTTTTTT
CSAGTGVVGNGELFF
>.|TRBV28|TRBJ1-2|.
TGTGCCAGCACTCAGGGTAGGGGTGGCTACACCTTC
CASTQGRGGYTF
>once|TRBV27|TRBJ1-2|.
TGTGCCAGGTACCCTTCAGGCCGCGCGGGCTACACCTTC
CARYPSGRAGYTF
>few|TRBV7-9|TRBJ2-4|.
TGTGCCAGCAGCTTCAGGGGAGCCAAAAACATTCAGTACTTC
CASSFRGAKNIQYF
>once|TRBV5-4|TRBJ2-1|.
TGTGCCAGCAGCTTGACGGACAGCGCTTACAATGAGCAGTTCTTC
CASSLTDSAYNEQFF
>.|TRBV9|TRBJ1-1|.
TGTGCCAGCAGCGCAGATCCAGGCGGCGGGATGAACACTGAAGCTTTCTTT
CASSADPGGGMNTEAFF
>.|TRBV7-9|TRBJ2-1|TRBD1
TGTGCCAGCAGCTGGAGACAGGGGTCAAATGAGCAGTTCTTC
CASSWRQGSNEQFF
>once|TRBV6-6|TRBJ2-2|TRBD1
TGTGCCAGCAAAGACAGGGCCTCGAACACCGGGGAGCTGTTTTTT
CASKDRASNTGELFF
>.|TRBV4-2|TRBJ1-6|TRBD1
TGTGCCAGCAGCCCGACAGGGCCTGAACATTCACCCCTCCACTTT
CASSPTGPEHSPLHF
>.|TRBV6-4|TRBJ2-1|TRBD2
TGTGCCAGCAGTGACTTGACTAGCGGATCCTACAATGAGCAGTTCTTC
CASSDLTSGSYNEQFF
>.|TRBV5-4|TRBJ2-7|TRBD1
TGTGCCAGCAGCACCCATACAGGGGGAGGTGAAGTCGAGCAGTACTTC
CASSTHTGGGEVEQYF
>.|TRBV6-1|TRBJ1-5|.
TGTGCCACGGAGCTCTATAGCAATCAGCCCCAGCATTTT
CATELYSNQPQHF
>.|TRBV6-5|TRBJ1-2|.
TGTGCCAGCAGCCAGACACCAAACTATGGCTACACCTTC
CASSQTPNYGYTF
>.|TRBV27|TRBJ2-3|.
TGTGCCAGCAGTTCGGGGGTTTTTTCCACAGATACGCAGTATTTT
CASSSGVFSTDTQYF
>.|TRBV28|TRBJ1-5|.
TGTGCCAGCAGTCTTCACTCGGGGTCTTCGGACCGAGAGACCCAGCATTTT
CASSLHSGSSDRETQHF